These 27 T cell receptor beta chains share one sample of origin, sequenced in a study of early T cells in non-severe SARS-CoV-2 infection. TCRdb processed the 5' RACE reads anew with MiXCR; each CDR3 protein has one entry. Of more than 65,000 distinct CDR3 sequences detected, 4.6% appear once; the ten largest clones hold around 3.4%. The specimen comprised whole blood, sampled at baseline. These receptors were collected from an adult who was a healthcare worker with PCR-confirmed SARS-CoV-2 infection or an uninfected control (not recorded which). The donor label of this sample is uncertain.

On this clonotype: This could be a read error, since a much larger clone is one nucleotide away. This chain connects TRBV11-3 to TRBJ2-1, with D hard to call. V lost 5 bases and J 9 bases, leaving 11 bases between the germline ends. The CDR3 spans 12 residues. Germline V gene data show CDR1 as SGHNT and CDR2 as YENEEA. The CDR3 loop is CASSLEHSEQFF. The CDR3 coding sequence is TGTGCCAGCAGCCTGGAACACAGTGAGCAGTTCTTC.

The chain combines TRBV7-8 with TRBJ1-3; D remains ambiguous. The ends were cut back, 5 bases at V and 4 bases at J, with 9 bases in the middle. Germline V lookup: CDR1 SGHVS, CDR2 FQNEAQ. The CDR3 spans 13 residues. CDR3 sequence (DNA): TGTGCCAGCAGCCTTTATCAGGGAAACACCATATATTTT. It is translated as CASSLYQGNTIYF.

This clonotype was counted a few times. The chain combines TRBV7-6 with TRBJ2-7; no definite D call. Germline CDR1 is SGHVS and CDR2 is FNYEAQ. There are 13 residues in the CDR3. Trimming stripped 5 bases from V and 1 base from J, with 9 bases between. CDR3 DNA: TGTGCCAGCAGCCCGGACGGTTCCTACGAGCAGTACTTC. The encoded protein is CASSPDGSYEQYF.

This clonotype showed up just a few times. The genes are TRBV4-1 and TRBJ2-2; 10 nucleotides match TRBD1. The CDR3 loop spans 16 amino acids. The J segment lost 1 base and the V segment lost 3 bases, leaving 2 bases of the junction unmatched. Germline-derived CDR1 and CDR2 are MGHRA and YSYEKL. The CDR3 spells CASSQGQGRNTGELFF. DNA for the CDR3: TGCGCCAGCAGCCAGGGACAGGGGAGGAACACCGGGGAGCTGTTTTTT.

A note on this clonotype: The junction departs from germline at one end; a sequencing error may be responsible. The chain is built from TRBV27 and TRBJ2-3, with 7 bases matching TRBD1. Germline lookup yields CDR1 MNHEY and CDR2 SMNVEV (reference sequence). The CDR3 consists of 15 residues. CDR3 sequence reads: CTSGQGGPSTDTQYF. The CDR3 DNA sequence: TGTACCAGCGGCCAAGGGGGCCCGAGCACAGATACGCAGTATTTT.

This clonotype was recorded at least ten times. The rearrangement uses TRBV6-5 and TRBJ1-2, with TRBD1 identical over 9 bases. There are 15 residues in the CDR3. The J segment lost 7 bases and the V segment lost 0 bases, leaving 6 bases of the junction unmatched. Germline loops: CDR1 MNHEY, CDR2 SVGAGI. The CDR3 spells CASSYSGQGPGGYTF. The CDR3 DNA is TGTGCCAGCAGTTACTCTGGACAGGGGCCAGGTGGCTACACCTTC.

This clonotype was detected ten times or more. For the CDR3, the DNA is TGTGCCATCAGCGGAATTGGTAATCAGCCCCAGCATTTT. Its protein is CAISGIGNQPQHF. The rearrangement joins TRBV10-3 to TRBJ1-5, with D hard to call. Per the germline V gene, CDR1 is ENHRY and CDR2 is SYGVKD. There are 13 residues in the CDR3. With 6 bases removed from V and 4 bases from J, the gap between germline ends came to 10 bases.

The chain couples TRBV10-3 to TRBJ2-7; the match to TRBD1 covers 10 bases. This CDR3 has 13 residues. V trimming: 8 bases; J trimming: 2 bases; junction bases outside the gene matches: 3. Germline lookup yields CDR1 ENHRY and CDR2 SYGVKD. CDR3 nucleotide sequence: TGTGCCATCCGGGACAGGGGAACCTACGAGCAGTACTTC. Its translation: CAIRDRGTYEQYF.

The table lists this clonotype with many counts. The genes are TRBV20-1 and TRBJ2-5, with TRBD2 matching 13 bases. CDR3 length: 13 residues. Per germline, CDR1 DFQATT and CDR2 SNEGSKA (reference sequence). V lost 6 bases, J lost 5 bases, and 3 bases stayed unmatched. The CDR3 sequence is CSAGTSGTETQYF. In nucleotides, the CDR3 is TGCAGTGCGGGGACTAGCGGGACCGAGACCCAGTACTTC.

Ten or more counts support this clonotype. This rearrangement joins TRBV29-1 to TRBJ2-3; D remains ambiguous. Germline CDR1 SQVTM, CDR2 ANQGSEA. CDR3 length: 14 amino acids. V dropped 0 bases and J dropped 2 bases, with 9 bases sitting between them. The CDR3 DNA sequence: TGCAGCGTTGAAGATTTGGTTTACACAGATACGCAGTATTTT. Translated: CSVEDLVYTDTQYF.

This clonotype was counted only a few times. The chain links TRBV7-9 to TRBJ2-7; D may be TRBD2 (6 bases). The length of the CDR3 is 16 residues. Germline V lookup: CDR1 SEHNR, CDR2 FQNEAQ (reference sequence). Trimming took off 5 bases at V and 2 bases at J, with 19 bases between the two ends. CDR3 DNA: TGTGCCAGCAGCCTGTTCCCGGGACTCACGCCCTACGAGCAGTACTTC. This sequence encodes CASSLFPGLTPYEQYF.

This clonotype was recorded a few times. This rearrangement joins TRBV20-1 to TRBJ2-3; TRBD2 aligns across 12 bases. With 1 base clipped from V and 2 bases from J, the junction kept 10 bases outside the gene matches. Germline lookup yields CDR1 DFQATT and CDR2 SNEGSKA (reference sequence). This CDR3 comprises 18 residues. CDR3 region: CSARGGLAGPPNTDTQYF. In nucleotides, the CDR3 is TGCAGTGCTAGAGGCGGACTAGCGGGGCCCCCTAACACAGATACGCAGTATTTT.

This clonotype was detected only a few times. This chain uses TRBV24-1 with TRBJ1-1, with D tentatively TRBD1 (5 bases). Trimming removed 10 bases from V and 7 bases from J, with 12 bases in between. This CDR3 spans 11 amino acids. Per germline, CDR1 KGHDR and CDR2 SFDVKD. The CDR3 DNA is TGTGCCACGCGACAGCAAAATGAAGCTTTCTTT. Its translation: CATRQQNEAFF.

This clonotype was counted at least ten times. V usage is TRBV4-2 and J usage is TRBJ2-3; unclear D gene. CDR3 length: 13 amino acids. V shed 3 bases and J shed 0 bases, with 4 bases lying between them. The germline gives CDR1 LGHNA, CDR2 YNFKEQ. In nucleotides, the CDR3 is TGTGCCAGCAGCCATGATAGCACAGATACGCAGTATTTT. Protein: CASSHDSTDTQYF.

This clonotype has ten or more counts. V gene TRBV5-5 combines with J gene TRBJ2-5; tentatively, D is TRBD1 (6 bases). Germline loops: CDR1 SGHKS, CDR2 YYEKEE (reference sequence). The CDR3 totals 15 residues. V was shortened by 1 base and J by 5 bases, with 15 bases between the two germline ends. CDR3 region: CASSLRAGEEETQYF. In DNA, the CDR3 is TGTGCCAGCAGCTTGCGGGCAGGGGAAGAGGAGACCCAGTACTTC.

This clonotype was recorded at least ten times. The chain has TRBV6-2 or TRBV6-3 and TRBJ1-5; D is perhaps TRBD1 (5 bases). Looked up from germline, CDR1 is MNHEY and CDR2 is SVGEGT. The CDR3 has 15 residues. With 2 bases removed from V and 3 bases from J, the gap between germline ends came to 11 bases. CDR3 protein: CASSYRQLLNQPQHF. In DNA form, the CDR3 reads TGTGCCAGCAGTTACCGACAGCTACTCAATCAGCCCCAGCATTTT.

This clonotype was counted many times. The genes are TRBV5-1 and TRBJ1-1; TRBD1 agrees at 10 bases. The CDR3 contains 15 residues. The ends lost 5 bases at V and 5 bases at J; junction bases unmatched: 9. CDR1 and CDR2 from the germline V gene are SGHRS and YFSETQ. DNA for the CDR3: TGCGCCAGCAGTAAGACAGGGGGCGAGTATACTGAAGCTTTCTTT. Its translation is CASSKTGGEYTEAFF.

This clonotype was detected a few times. J is TRBJ2-1 and V is TRBV12-5, with 8 bases aligning to TRBD1. Germline V gene lookup returns CDR1 LGHNT and CDR2 FRNRAP. V trimming: 3 bases; J trimming: 10 bases; junction bases outside the gene matches: 8. CDR3 length: 14 residues. DNA of the CDR3: TGTGCTAGTGGTTTCGACAGGGGATCGGAGGAGCAGTTCTTC. As protein: CASGFDRGSEEQFF.

The V call is TRBV5-1, the J call TRBJ2-5, with 9 nucleotides matching TRBD2. The germline V gene encodes CDR1 SGHRS and CDR2 YFSETQ. Unmatched junction bases numbered 9, after V lost 0 bases and J lost 6 bases. The CDR3 spans 16 residues. This chain's CDR3 is CASSLAELAGTQTQYF. CDR3 in DNA: TGCGCCAGCAGCTTGGCCGAGCTAGCGGGGACACAGACCCAGTACTTC.

In this sample, this clonotype turned up a few times. The chain carries TRBV7-6 and TRBJ1-1; the D gene is possibly TRBD1 (6 bases). Germline V gives CDR1 SGHVS, CDR2 FNYEAQ. The CDR3 loop spans 15 amino acids. The V end was cut by 0 bases, the J end by 4 bases, with 12 bases between. CDR3 coding DNA: TGTGCCAGCAGCTTAGCCCGGGGGCAGGGCACTGAAGCTTTCTTT. Translating it yields CASSLARGQGTEAFF.

This clonotype was recorded many times. V usage is TRBV9 and J usage is TRBJ2-3; 7 bases are shared with TRBD1. Germline V CDR1 and CDR2: SGDLS, YYNGEE. This CDR3 has 14 residues. V was clipped by 7 bases and J by 4 bases; unmatched bases: 9. CDR3 residues: CASSRRGRPDTQYF. CDR3 bases: TGTGCCAGCTCGAGAAGGGGGCGCCCAGATACGCAGTATTTT.

V gene TRBV27 combines with J gene TRBJ2-2; 12 bases agree with TRBD1. The ends lost 5 bases at V and 2 bases at J; junction bases unmatched: 6. In germline, CDR1 is MNHEY, CDR2 SMNVEV (reference sequence). CDR3 length: 17 amino acids. The DNA of the CDR3 is TGTGCCAGCAGTACCGGGACAGGGGGCATTAACACCGGGGAGCTGTTTTTT. Its translation is CASSTGTGGINTGELFF.

There are many counts of this clonotype. CDR3 in amino acids: CSARESGYTF. The CDR3 DNA is TGCAGTGCTAGAGAATCCGGCTACACCTTC. This chain uses TRBV20-1 with TRBJ1-2, with D uncertain. The germline V and J ends were trimmed by 0 bases and 8 bases, with 4 bases remaining between them. Germline V lookup: CDR1 DFQATT, CDR2 SNEGSKA (reference sequence). The CDR3 runs to 10 residues.

This clonotype was seen at least ten times. This chain joins TRBV6-1 and TRBJ1-6; no firm D call. This CDR3 has 11 amino acids. The V and J ends lost 6 bases and 6 bases respectively, with 3 bases between them. Germline CDR1 is MNHNS and CDR2 is SASEGT. CDR3 loop: CASSSNSPLHF. CDR3 in DNA: TGTGCCAGCAGCTCTAATTCACCCCTCCACTTT.

This clonotype was seen a few times. CDR3 nucleotides: TGTGCCAGCAGCCCGCAAACAGGGGACACTGAAGCTTTCTTT. It yields the protein CASSPQTGDTEAFF. The rearrangement joins TRBV7-9 to TRBJ1-1, with 7 nucleotides matching TRBD1. Per the germline V gene, CDR1 is SEHNR and CDR2 is FQNEAQ (reference sequence). This CDR3 region has 14 residues. The trim removed 5 bases at V and 3 bases at J, leaving 6 bases unmatched. Looking up the rest from reference TRBV7-9 and TRBJ1-1 gives the full variable domain: DTGVSQNPRHKITKRGQNVTFRCDPISEHNRLYWYRQTLGQGPEFLTYFQNEAQLEKSRLLSDRFSAERPKGSFSTLEIQRTEQGDSAMYLCASSPQTGDTEAFFGQGTRLTVV.

There are a few counts of this clonotype. The rearrangement joins TRBV6-1 to TRBJ1-1, with TRBD1 identical over 8 bases. V dropped 10 bases and J dropped 0; count of bases not matched to a gene: 7. Germline V CDR1 and CDR2: MNHNS, SASEGT. The CDR3 length is 14 residues. This CDR3 is CATQNRGMNTEAFF. The CDR3 bases are TGTGCCACTCAAAACAGGGGGATGAACACTGAAGCTTTCTTT.

This clonotype was observed at least ten times. The chain joins TRBV7-2 to TRBJ2-7; D is unresolved. Germline V gene lookup returns CDR1 SGHTA and CDR2 FQGNSA. V shed 3 bases and J shed 5 bases, with 14 bases lying between them. This CDR3 is 14 amino acids long. The CDR3 spells CASSLVPDGNEQYF. The DNA for the CDR3 is TGTGCCAGCAGCTTGGTCCCCGACGGAAACGAGCAGTACTTC.